These 21 T cell receptor beta chains originate from one sample sequenced in a study of T cells after yellow fever vaccination. TCRdb reprocessed the 5' RACE reads via MiXCR and lists one record per CDR3 protein. The data show hundreds of thousands of distinct CDR3 sequences, around 9.3% seen once. Specimen: CD4+ T cells sorted from PBMCs, collected 5 days after the yellow fever booster vaccination. The origin of the receptors is a man between 18 and 29 years old who received the YFV17D yellow fever vaccine.

Many counts were recorded for this clonotype. The chain recombines TRBV6-2 or TRBV6-3 with TRBJ2-7; 10 bases map to TRBD1. The ends lost 5 bases at V and 1 base at J; junction bases unmatched: 8. CDR3 length: 16 amino acids. From germline, CDR1 is MNHEY and CDR2 SVGEGT. The DNA of the CDR3 is TGTGCCAGCAGTGGGACAGGGGTCAAGTGGTCCTACGAGCAGTACGTC. It codes for CASSGTGVKWSYEQYV.

This clonotype was seen only a few times. J is TRBJ2-2 and V is TRBV11-2, with 9 bases fitting TRBD1. The V and J ends lost 6 bases and 4 bases, in that order; junction bases with no gene match: 9. The CDR3 contains 16 residues. Germline V gene lookup returns CDR1 SGHAT and CDR2 FQNNGV. CDR3 sequence (DNA): TGTGCCAGCAGTCACCCCAGGACAGGGGTCACCGGGGAGCTGTTTTTT. This encodes CASSHPRTGVTGELFF.

This clonotype was counted at least ten times. The CDR3 spells CASSLVGGLFDEQYF. The DNA of the CDR3 is TGTGCCAGCAGCTTAGTTGGGGGGCTATTCGACGAGCAGTACTTC. This sequence joins TRBV7-2 and TRBJ2-7, with D perhaps being TRBD1 or TRBD2 (6 bases each). V was pared by 1 base and J by 5 bases, with 15 bases between. The CDR3 loop spans 15 amino acids. Germline V gene sequence: CDR1 SGHTA, CDR2 FQGNSA.

This clonotype was seen a few times. The rearrangement links TRBV27 to TRBJ1-5, with no clear D. In germline, CDR1 is MNHEY, CDR2 SMNVEV (reference sequence). Trimming took 3 bases from V and 6 from J, leaving 12 bases between them. The CDR3 covers 14 residues. The CDR3 spells CASSFGSSRQPQHF. CDR3 in DNA: TGTGCCAGCAGTTTCGGTTCATCTCGTCAGCCCCAGCATTTT.

V usage is TRBV4-1 and J usage is TRBJ2-1, with 13 positions matching TRBD2. The V and J ends lost 6 bases and 5 bases, in that order; junction bases with no gene match: 4. CDR1 MGHRA and CDR2 YSYEKL come from the germline V gene. The CDR3 loop spans 15 amino acids. CDR3 amino acids: CASRAGLAGDNEQFF. DNA of the CDR3: TGCGCCAGCAGGGCTGGACTAGCGGGGGACAATGAGCAGTTCTTC.

A few counts support this clonotype. CDR3 coding DNA: TGTGCCAGCAGTTCTTACAGGAACACTGAAGCTTTCTTT. Protein sequence: CASSSYRNTEAFF. The chain carries TRBV12-3 or TRBV12-4 and TRBJ1-1; D gene ambiguous. V was pared by 4 bases and J by 1 base, with 7 bases between. This CDR3 contains 13 residues.

CDR3 nucleotides: TGCGCCAGCAGCTTGGCCTTTCAGGTCAACACTGAAGCTTTCTTT. Translation: CASSLAFQVNTEAFF. V gene TRBV5-1 combines with J gene TRBJ1-1; D is uncertain. Germline CDR1 SGHRS, CDR2 YFSETQ. This CDR3 is 15 amino acids long. V dropped 0 bases and J dropped 2 bases, with 11 bases sitting between them.

J is TRBJ2-1 and V is TRBV7-2; 10 bases agree with TRBD2. Germline values: CDR1 SGHTA, CDR2 FQGNSA. The CDR3 runs 16 residues. The ends lost 6 bases at V and 4 bases at J; junction bases unmatched: 9. In DNA, the CDR3 is TGTGCCAGCAGACGCTCTAGCGGGGGAGCTTACAATGAGCAGTTCTTC. It translates to CASRRSSGGAYNEQFF.

This clonotype turned up a few times. The chain's CDR3 is CASSRSGTGDGEQYF. For the CDR3, the DNA is TGTGCCAGCTCACGCTCCGGGACAGGGGATGGGGAGCAGTACTTC. The genes are TRBV18 and TRBJ2-7; 10 nucleotides match TRBD1. Trimming cost V 4 bases and J 7 bases; bases outside gene matches: 10. The CDR3 totals 15 residues. Looked up from germline, CDR1 is KGHSH and CDR2 is LQKENI.

This clonotype was seen repeatedly, ten times or more. The chain recombines TRBV18 with TRBJ2-1; D is unclear. The V end lost 0 bases, the J end lost 3 bases, and 9 bases lay between the germline ends. CDR3 length: 15 residues. Per germline, CDR1 KGHSH and CDR2 LQKENI. The DNA for the CDR3 is TGTGCCAGCTCACCACCCGACGGAAACTACAATGAGCAGTTCTTC. Translation gives CASSPPDGNYNEQFF.

The J gene is TRBJ1-4, the V gene TRBV27; perhaps TRBD1 as D (5 bases). V gave up 0 bases and J gave up 12 bases, with 14 bases separating them. The CDR3 is made up of 14 amino acids. The germline V gene encodes CDR1 MNHEY and CDR2 SMNVEV (reference sequence). The CDR3 region has the DNA TGTGCCAGCAGTTTATCGTGGGCAGGGAGGGAACTGTTTTTT. Translating gives CASSLSWAGRELFF.

In this sample, this clonotype turned up a few times. This chain links TRBV2 with TRBJ1-1; D unclear. CDR1 is SNHLY, CDR2 FYNNEI, per germline. CDR3 length equals 11 residues. Trimming took off 4 bases at V and 7 bases at J, with 7 bases between the two ends. As DNA, the CDR3 is TGTGCCAGCAGTGGCGTCCATGAAGCTTTCTTT. This translates into CASSGVHEAFF.

V and J are TRBV7-3 and TRBJ1-4; TRBD1 is a possible D gene (6 bases). The CDR3 is 15 residues long. V lost 5 bases, J lost 13 bases, and 23 bases lay in between. The germline gives CDR1 SGHTA, CDR2 FQGTGA. CDR3 in DNA: TGTGCCAGCAGCCCCCCCGACGGGGGGGCCCCAACACTGTTTTTT. Translation gives CASSPPDGGAPTLFF.

V usage is TRBV11-3 and J usage is TRBJ2-3; D gene ambiguous. V lost 6 bases and J 2 bases, leaving 12 bases between the germline ends. This CDR3 has 14 residues. Germline loops: CDR1 SGHNT, CDR2 YENEEA. CDR3 residues: CASSLGDPTDTQYF. The CDR3 bases are TGTGCCAGCAGTTTGGGCGACCCCACAGATACGCAGTATTTT.

V is TRBV11-2 and J is TRBJ1-4, with D unresolved. V shed 3 bases and J shed 8 bases, with 16 bases lying between them. The length of the CDR3 is 15 residues. CDR1 and CDR2 from the germline V gene are SGHAT and FQNNGV. CDR3 sequence (DNA): TGTGCCAGCAGCTTCAGACGTACGGTGGGGGAAAAACTGTTTTTT. As protein: CASSFRRTVGEKLFF.

The chain has TRBV4-1 and TRBJ1-1; TRBD1 might be the D (5 bases). Between the trimmed V and J ends, which lost 0 bases and 1 base, there was a span of 12 bases. CDR1 MGHRA and CDR2 YSYEKL come from the germline V gene. The CDR3 is 16 residues long. In DNA, the CDR3 is TGCGCCAGCAGCCAAGATTGGCGGAGGGGGAACACTGAAGCTTTCTTT. It specifies CASSQDWRRGNTEAFF.

This clonotype was seen only a few times. The chain links TRBV12-3 or TRBV12-4 to TRBJ1-4; D is undetermined. The CDR3 runs to 15 residues. Trimming pared 5 bases from V and 0 bases from J, leaving 10 bases between. CDR3 region: CASSPDGATNEKLFF. CDR3 sequence (DNA): TGTGCCAGCAGTCCCGATGGTGCAACTAATGAAAAACTGTTTTTT.

This clonotype was detected a few times. The chain couples TRBV9 to TRBJ2-7; no definite D call. CDR1 and CDR2 from the germline V gene are SGDLS and YYNGEE. V lost 1 base and J 5 bases, leaving 10 bases between the germline ends. CDR3 length: 13 amino acids. In nucleotides, the CDR3 is TGTGCCAGCAGCGTACTGGGAAACAACGAGCAGTACTTC. Translation gives CASSVLGNNEQYF. The full variable domain, completed using reference TRBV9 and TRBJ2-7, is DSGVTQTPKHLITATGQRVTLRCSPRSGDLSVYWYQQSLDQGLQFLIQYYNGEERAKGNILERFSAQQFPDLHSELNLSSLELGDSALYFCASSVLGNNEQYFGPGTRLTVT.

This chain joins TRBV7-2 and TRBJ2-7; 8 nucleotides align to TRBD2. Trimming at V came to 2 bases and at J to 2 bases, leaving 5 bases not matched to a gene. This CDR3 comprises 15 residues. The V gene's germline CDR1 is SGHTA and CDR2 FQGNSA. CDR3 nucleotide sequence: TGTGCCAGCAGCTTATCTCCGGGAGGGACCTACGAGCAGTACGTC. This encodes CASSLSPGGTYEQYV.

This clonotype was seen repeatedly, ten times or more. This chain links TRBV6-2 or TRBV6-3 with TRBJ2-5, with D uncertain. This CDR3 region has 13 residues. Germline CDR1 MNHEY, CDR2 SVGEGT. Trimming left V 8 bases short and J 6 bases short, with 16 bases between. The DNA for the CDR3 is TGTGCCAGCTCTCCGACGGGCCGGAAGACCCAGTACTTC. Translated: CASSPTGRKTQYF.

This sequence joins TRBV4-3 and TRBJ2-7, with D possibly TRBD1 on 6 matching bases. The germline CDR1 and CDR2 sequences are LGHNA and YSLEER. V was clipped by 0 bases and J by 7 bases, with 19 bases between them. CDR3 length: 16 amino acids. The CDR3 here is CASSQDPGRGSREQYF. CDR3 DNA: TGCGCCAGCAGCCAAGATCCGGGCAGGGGCTCACGGGAGCAGTACTTC.